Shown below are 7 T cell receptor beta chains from a single sample sequenced in a study of CD8 T cells in ankylosing spondylitis. Findings and caveats of the study: Among TCR beta sequences, a motif of eight highly homologous variants appeared characteristic of ankylosing spondylitis blood.

TCRdb used MiXCR to reprocess the 5' RACE reads, holding one entry per CDR3 protein. The sample lists about 220,000 distinct CDR3 sequences; around 16% were seen once. No antigens are known for them. Sequencing was done on a sample of blood, either unsorted or a sorted T cell fraction (not recorded which). These receptors were collected from a male donor with ankylosing spondylitis.

The CDR3, as DNA: TGTGCCAGCAGTAAAGAGGGGGTAAATCAGCCCCAGCATTTT. Its protein product is CASSKEGVNQPQHF. The chain joins TRBV6-1 to TRBJ1-5, with a possible D match to TRBD1 (6 bases). Trimming pared 5 bases from V and 4 bases from J, leaving 12 bases between. Germline CDR1 MNHNS, CDR2 SASEGT. The CDR3 runs to 14 residues.

V and J are TRBV9 and TRBJ2-1; D is tentatively TRBD1 or TRBD2 (5 bases each). V lost 3 bases, J lost 7 bases, and 14 bases lay in between. The length of the CDR3 is 14 residues. Germline assignment: CDR1 SGDLS and CDR2 YYNGEE. The CDR3 DNA follows: TGTGCCAGCAGCGACGGTTCAGGGAGTAATGAGCAGTTCTTC. Translated, it gives CASSDGSGSNEQFF.

Only a few counts were recorded for this clonotype. The genes are TRBV4-3 and TRBJ1-1; maybe TRBD1 (6 bases). V was pared by 0 bases and J by 7 bases, with 12 bases between. This CDR3 spans 14 amino acids. Germline CDR1 reads LGHNA; CDR2 reads YSLEER. The CDR3 spells CASSQDRQGIEAFF. The CDR3 DNA is TGCGCCAGCAGCCAAGATCGGCAGGGGATTGAAGCTTTCTTT.

The V gene is TRBV28, the J gene TRBJ2-2; the match to TRBD1 covers 7 bases. The CDR3 spans 16 residues. V lost 2 bases and J lost 2; bases outside the gene matches: 5. Germline V CDR1 and CDR2: MDHEN, SYDVKM. The CDR3 is CASSLPRDRNTGELFF. The CDR3 DNA reads as TGTGCCAGCAGTTTACCTAGGGACAGAAACACCGGGGAGCTGTTTTTT.

This clonotype was seen only a few times. V usage is TRBV30 and J usage is TRBJ1-1; D is perhaps TRBD1 (6 bases). Trimming left V 1 base short and J 4 bases short, with 10 bases between. The CDR3 covers 13 residues. Germline V lookup: CDR1 GTSNPN, CDR2 SVGIG (reference sequence). CDR3 DNA sequence: TGTGCCTGGAGTGGGGGGCTGCTCACTGAAGCTTTCTTT. Translating it yields CAWSGGLLTEAFF.

This clonotype showed up just a few times. The chain combines TRBV6-1 with TRBJ2-7; 11 nucleotides match TRBD2. Germline V gene sequence: CDR1 MNHNS, CDR2 SASEGT. Unmatched junction bases numbered 5, after V lost 1 base and J lost 3 bases. The CDR3 has 16 amino acids. CDR3 nucleotide sequence: TGTGCCAGCAGTGAAGGTCTAGCGGGGGGTCTCTACGAGCAGTACTTC. Residues: CASSEGLAGGLYEQYF.

The chain combines TRBV5-6 with TRBJ2-7, with D possibly being TRBD1 (5 bases). The germline V gene encodes CDR1 SGHDT and CDR2 YYEEEE. Trimming removed 2 bases at V and 2 bases at J, with 14 bases between. CDR3 length: 15 amino acids. CDR3 region: CASSLVRRQTYEQYF. The CDR3 region has the DNA TGTGCCAGCAGCTTAGTCCGGAGACAGACCTACGAGCAGTACTTC.